One T cell receptor beta chain is described in this entry. The target antigen is unknown. This record belongs to a study of T cell responses to AZD1222 COVID-19 vaccine. Overall study findings and caveats: Once two AZD1222 doses were given, Spike-specific TCR breadth and depth went up. Regions left unmutated in variants are reportedly the target of nearly half of spike-specific TCRs. In a largely white British group with more females than males, clonal diversity was possibly underestimated.

Germline values: CDR1 MRHNA, CDR2 SNTAGT. This CDR3 is 15 amino acids long. Trimming pared 0 bases from V and 4 bases from J, leaving 12 bases between. The protocol was immunoSEQ multiplex PCR, while the TCRdb copy is restricted to in-frame clones and leaves out a portion. Among 150,000 to 200,000 clones listed, about 90% were seen once. This receptor was obtained from an adult who received the AZD1222 COVID-19 vaccine. The V and J genes are TRBV6-4 and TRBJ1-1, with D unresolved. The starting material was peripheral blood, obtained 28 days after the second AZD1222 dose. The DNA for the CDR3 is TGTGCCAGCAGTGACTCCTCAAGTTCCGGCACTGAAGCTTTCTTT. Its translation: CASSDSSSSGTEAFF.